Below are 29 T cell receptor beta chains sequenced from a single sample in a study of CD8+CD57+ T cells in acquired aplastic anemia (dated by TCRdb to 2017 to 2018). Data came from an Illumina HiSeq 2000. Genomic DNA was used as template for profiling of TCR beta VDJ combinations and CDR3 sequences. TCRdb itself trimmed the public reads at Q25 with fastp, ran MiXCR and retained productive beta chains. Each entry merges the rows of one CDR3 protein and shows their most common DNA and genes. This sample is represented by about 220,000 distinct CDR3 sequences; roughly 33% of them were singletons. The biggest ten clones account for around 1.1% of the sample. Sequenced input: sorted CD4+, CD8+, or CD8+CD57+ T cells (not recorded which) from PBMCs. These TCRs come from a human donor in good health, serving as a control.

This clonotype has at least ten counts. The chain joins TRBV7-9 to TRBJ1-1, with a tentative D call TRBD1 (5 bases). Germline CDR1 reads SEHNR; CDR2 reads FQNEAQ (reference sequence). V lost 3 bases, J lost 3 bases, and 17 bases lay in between. The CDR3 loop spans 16 amino acids. The CDR3 region has the DNA TGTGCCAGCAGCTTCGGAACGCGGGGGTGGGACACTGAAGCTTTCTTT. Its translation is CASSFGTRGWDTEAFF.

The chain has TRBV30 and TRBJ1-2; 9 positions agree with TRBD1. CDR3 size: 12 residues. Trimming removed 7 bases from V and 4 bases from J; junction bases left unmatched: 4. Germline CDR1 is GTSNPN and CDR2 is SVGIG (reference sequence). The CDR3 DNA reads as TGTGCCTTCGCGGACAGGGGCTATGGCTACACCTTC. This gives the protein CAFADRGYGYTF.

This clonotype was seen ten or more times. The chain combines TRBV2 with TRBJ1-4; D remains unclear. This CDR3 contains 15 residues. Germline V gene sequence: CDR1 SNHLY, CDR2 FYNNEI. Trimming cost V 5 bases and J 0 bases, with 10 bases left between them. In DNA form, the CDR3 reads TGTGCCAGCAGTCGCGAAATACCAACTAATGAAAAACTGTTTTTT. Residues: CASSREIPTNEKLFF.

This clonotype was seen more than once but under ten times. The chain carries TRBV30 and TRBJ1-5, with 10 bases lining up with TRBD1. Losses at the gene ends were 5 bases for V and 2 bases for J; bases not matched to a gene: 6. Germline V gene sequence: CDR1 GTSNPN, CDR2 SVGIG (reference sequence). The CDR3 is 15 residues long. The CDR3 DNA reads as TGTGCCTGGGAAAGACAGGGGGCTGGCAATCAGCCCCAGCATTTT. Protein product: CAWERQGAGNQPQHF.

This clonotype was found many times. The V call is TRBV19, the J call TRBJ1-3, with a tentative D call TRBD1 (6 bases). Looked up from germline, CDR1 is LNHDA and CDR2 is SQIVND (reference sequence). Trimming stripped 6 bases from V and 2 bases from J, with 17 bases between. The length of the CDR3 is 16 residues. The CDR3 protein is CASRTQGQSPGNTIYF. The CDR3 DNA reads as TGTGCCAGTAGGACACAGGGACAATCCCCTGGAAACACCATATATTTT.

The chain has TRBV5-4 and TRBJ2-3; D not certain. This CDR3 spans 16 amino acids. V was trimmed by 0 bases and J by 5 bases, leaving 16 bases between them. Germline lookup yields CDR1 SGHNT and CDR2 YYREEE (reference sequence). CDR3 region: CASSLEETSALDTQYF. The CDR3 DNA is TGTGCCAGCAGCTTGGAGGAGACATCCGCCTTAGATACGCAGTATTTT.

The chain is built from TRBV5-1 and TRBJ1-2; D is possibly TRBD1 (6 bases). Germline-derived CDR1 and CDR2 are SGHRS and YFSETQ. Trimming pared 0 bases from V and 4 bases from J, leaving 10 bases between. CDR3 length: 14 amino acids. Written as DNA, the CDR3 is TGCGCCAGCAGCTTGGCCGGACAGAGCTATGGCTACACCTTC. Translated, it gives CASSLAGQSYGYTF. The full variable domain, rest sourced from reference TRBV5-1 and TRBJ1-2, is KAGVTQTPRYLIKTRGQQVTLSCSPISGHRSVSWYQQTPGQGLQFLFEYFSETQRNKGNFPGRFSGRQFSNSRSEMNVSTLELGDSALYLCASSLAGQSYGYTFGSGTRLTVV.

This clonotype was seen at least ten times. The chain is built from TRBV7-9 and TRBJ1-6; a weak D match, TRBD1 (5 bases). The CDR3 loop spans 16 amino acids. Looked up from germline, CDR1 is SEHNR and CDR2 is FQNEAQ (reference sequence). V gave up 5 bases and J gave up 6 bases, with 17 bases separating them. The CDR3 DNA reads TGTGCCAGCAGCCGACTCTTCCAACAGGCTAATTCACCCCTCCACTTT. Translation: CASSRLFQQANSPLHF.

This clonotype showed up just a few times. The chain employs TRBV5-4 and TRBJ2-1; 8 positions agree with TRBD1. J lost 4 bases, V lost 0 bases, and 12 bases had no gene match. Germline-derived CDR1 and CDR2 are SGHNT and YYREEE (reference sequence). The CDR3 is 18 amino acids. The CDR3 DNA sequence: TGTGCCAGCAGCTTGGACCCGTGGGCACAGGGGGGATACAATGAGCAGTTCTTC. Translation: CASSLDPWAQGGYNEQFF.

This sequence joins TRBV15 and TRBJ2-7; TRBD2 matches 7 bases. Germline V gene lookup returns CDR1 LNHNV and CDR2 YYDKDF (reference sequence). Losses at the gene ends were 0 bases for V and 4 bases for J; bases not matched to a gene: 9. The CDR3 spans 16 residues. CDR3 loop: CATSRDSGGGTYEQYF. The CDR3 region has the DNA TGTGCCACCAGCAGAGATTCGGGGGGAGGGACTTACGAGCAGTACTTC.

The CDR3 DNA sequence: TGCGCCAGCAGCGGTTCGACAGGGGATGAAGGCTACACCTTC. Translation gives CASSGSTGDEGYTF. This chain uses TRBV5-1 with TRBJ1-2; 8 positions match TRBD1. The V and J ends lost 4 bases and 8 bases, in that order; junction bases with no gene match: 10. The CDR3 extends over 14 amino acids. Germline V gene lookup returns CDR1 SGHRS and CDR2 YFSETQ.

This chain uses TRBV19 with TRBJ1-1; tentatively, D is TRBD1 (5 bases). The V and J ends lost 7 bases and 0 bases respectively, with 12 bases between them. Germline V gene sequence: CDR1 LNHDA, CDR2 SQIVND (reference sequence). The CDR3 is made up of 14 amino acids. CDR3 sequence (DNA): TGTGCCAGTACCCGACAGCGAATGAACACTGAAGCTTTCTTT. Translation gives CASTRQRMNTEAFF. Variable domain in full (rest from reference TRBV19 and TRBJ1-1): DGGITQSPKYLFRKEGQNVTLSCEQNLNHDAMYWYRQDPGQGLRLIYYSQIVNDFQKGDIAEGYSVSREKKESFPLTVTSAQKNPTAFYLCASTRQRMNTEAFFGQGTRLTVV.

This clonotype was counted many times. The rearrangement uses TRBV12-3 or TRBV12-4 and TRBJ1-1; perhaps TRBD1 as D (5 bases). V lost 7 bases and J 1 base, leaving 13 bases between the germline ends. This CDR3 spans 14 amino acids. The CDR3 is CASKRNTGNTEAFF. CDR3 bases: TGTGCCAGCAAGCGAAATACAGGGAACACTGAAGCTTTCTTT.

V and J are TRBV15 and TRBJ1-4; D remains ambiguous. Germline V gene lookup returns CDR1 LNHNV and CDR2 YYDKDF (reference sequence). V shed 4 bases and J shed 7 bases, with 19 bases lying between them. The CDR3 loop spans 16 amino acids. CDR3 region: CATSNGPPHRGEKLFF. CDR3 nucleotides: TGTGCCACCAGCAATGGACCCCCCCACAGAGGTGAAAAACTGTTTTTT.

V and J are TRBV29-1 and TRBJ2-7, with 9 positions matching TRBD2. V was pared by 8 bases and J by 9 bases, with 8 bases of the junction left unmatched. The CDR3 has 11 residues. Germline assignment: CDR1 SQVTM and CDR2 ANQGSEA. Here the CDR3 DNA reads TGCAGCATCGGGACTAGCCTCGGGCAGTACTTC. Encoded protein: CSIGTSLGQYF.

This clonotype has a handful of counts. The chain combines TRBV4-1 with TRBJ1-6, with D perhaps matching TRBD1 (6 bases). Trimming removed 1 base from V and 6 bases from J, with 13 bases in between. Germline loops: CDR1 MGHRA, CDR2 YSYEKL. This CDR3 has 16 amino acids. The CDR3 DNA follows: TGCGCCAGCAGCCAAGTTGGGGGCCTGGCTAATTCACCCCTCCACTTT. Translation gives CASSQVGGLANSPLHF.

This clonotype was seen once. The J gene is TRBJ1-2, the V gene TRBV5-5; D gene unclear. The germline gives CDR1 SGHKS, CDR2 YYEKEE (reference sequence). This CDR3 is built from 14 residues. Trimming left V 4 bases short and J 1 base short, with 11 bases between. The chain's CDR3 is CASSKGPVNYGYTF. For the CDR3, the DNA is TGTGCCAGCAGCAAAGGGCCAGTTAACTATGGCTACACCTTC.

In this sample, this clonotype turned up many times. This chain joins TRBV2 and TRBJ1-5; the match to TRBD1 covers 7 bases. Germline V gives CDR1 SNHLY, CDR2 FYNNEI. The ends lost 5 bases at V and 6 bases at J; junction bases unmatched: 7. The CDR3 consists of 14 residues. CDR3 amino acids: CASSQRQGTQPQHF. As DNA, the CDR3 is TGTGCCAGCAGTCAAAGACAGGGAACTCAGCCCCAGCATTTT.

This clonotype has a handful of counts. The J gene is TRBJ2-7, the V gene TRBV10-1, with 11 positions matching TRBD2. V shed 8 bases, J shed 7 bases, and the junction held 4 bases outside the gene matches. The CDR3 is made up of 12 amino acids. Germline loops: CDR1 WNHNN, CDR2 SYGVQD (reference sequence). CDR3 residues: CASGLAGEEQYF. The CDR3 DNA follows: TGCGCCAGCGGACTAGCGGGTGAGGAGCAGTACTTC.

This sequence joins TRBV24-1 and TRBJ1-2; tentative D call: TRBD1 (6 bases). This CDR3 is built from 17 residues. The V gene lost 4 bases and the J gene lost 1 base, with 18 bases spanning the gap. In germline, CDR1 is KGHDR, CDR2 SFDVKD. CDR3 sequence (DNA): TGTGCCACCAGTGAAGCGGTGGGCAGGGGTGATAACTATGGCTACACCTTC. This encodes CATSEAVGRGDNYGYTF.

The rearrangement uses TRBV18 and TRBJ1-3; the D is unclear. CDR1 and CDR2 from the germline V gene are KGHSH and LQKENI. The CDR3 is 16 amino acids. Trimming stripped 4 bases from V and 0 bases from J, with 13 bases between. Written as DNA, the CDR3 is TGTGCCAGCTCACTAACGACATCGAGCTCTGGAAACACCATATATTTT. It translates to CASSLTTSSSGNTIYF.

This clonotype was detected only once. The CDR3 loop reads CASSSRRNSGANVLTF. The CDR3 DNA sequence: TGTGCCAGCAGCTCCCGACGGAACTCTGGGGCCAACGTCCTGACTTTC. This chain uses TRBV2 with TRBJ2-6, with D uncertain. Per germline, CDR1 SNHLY and CDR2 FYNNEI. Trimming took 6 bases from V and 0 from J, leaving 12 bases between them. This CDR3 contains 16 residues.

This clonotype was observed many times. V is TRBV24-1 and J is TRBJ1-5, with D unclear. The CDR3 length is 14 residues. CDR1 is KGHDR, CDR2 SFDVKD, per germline. Trimming took off 8 bases at V and 6 bases at J, with 16 bases between the two ends. The CDR3, as DNA: TGTGCCACCACTAGTGATCAATCGGGTCAGCCCCAGCATTTT. Translating it yields CATTSDQSGQPQHF.

This clonotype was observed many times. The V and J genes are TRBV20-1 and TRBJ2-1; the D gene is possibly TRBD2 (5 bases). The germline V gene encodes CDR1 DFQATT and CDR2 SNEGSKA (reference sequence). V gave up 1 base and J gave up 5 bases, with 9 bases separating them. There are 13 residues in the CDR3. DNA for the CDR3: TGCAGTGCTAGAGCGAGGGCGAACAATGAGCAGTTCTTC. Residues: CSARARANNEQFF.

The chain is built from TRBV25-1 and TRBJ2-7; D call uncertain. This CDR3 region has 9 residues. Germline V CDR1 and CDR2: MGHDK, SYGVNS. V lost 1 base and J lost 10, with 2 bases in between. CDR3 protein: CASSECQYF. As DNA, the CDR3 is TGTGCCAGCAGTGAATGCCAGTACTTC.

This clonotype was counted ten times or more. The V gene is TRBV2, the J gene TRBJ2-1; 13 bases map to TRBD2. The V gene end was trimmed by 7 bases and the J gene end by 7 bases; junction bases not matched to a gene: 10. CDR1 is SNHLY and CDR2 is FYNNEI in the germline V gene. CDR3 size: 16 residues. CDR3 sequence reads: CASNQRTSGSRNEQFF. As DNA, the CDR3 is TGTGCCAGCAATCAAAGGACTAGCGGGAGTCGGAATGAGCAGTTCTTC.

A few counts support this clonotype. The chain couples TRBV2 to TRBJ2-1; either TRBD1 or TRBD2 may supply D (5 bases each). Per the germline V gene, CDR1 is SNHLY and CDR2 is FYNNEI. The V and J ends lost 7 bases and 0 bases respectively, with 22 bases between them. The CDR3 contains 18 residues. The CDR3 loop reads CASIPGTPVPCSYNEQFF. In DNA form, the CDR3 reads TGTGCCAGCATCCCCGGGACGCCCGTACCCTGCTCCTACAATGAGCAGTTCTTC.

On this clonotype itself: An end of the junction differs from the germline gene, which may be a read error. V usage is TRBV20-1 and J usage is TRBJ2-2, with TRBD2 matching over 14 bases. This CDR3 region has 15 residues. Germline V gene lookup returns CDR1 DFQATT and CDR2 SNEGSKA (reference sequence). CDR3 sequence: CGARLAGGLSGELFF. The CDR3 DNA sequence: TGCGGTGCTAGACTAGCGGGGGGGCTGTCCGGGGAGCTGTTTTTT.

The gene calls are TRBV25-1 and TRBJ1-1, with D unresolved. This CDR3 contains 14 residues. The V gene's germline CDR1 is MGHDK and CDR2 SYGVNS. The CDR3 DNA reads TGTGCTACCAAAAGACGGGTTGTGAACACTGAAGCTTTCTTT. This codes for CATKRRVVNTEAFF.